These T cell receptor beta chains were read from a single sample in a study of cytomegalovirus exposure and HLA in healthy donors. Measured with immunoSEQ multiplex PCR; TCRdb has only the in-frame clones, and not every one. This repertoire shows about 150,000 clones, around 83% found once; its top ten account for 2.3%. Sequenced sample: PBMCs. The source of these receptors is a woman aged 18-29 years in good health and CMV-seronegative. Each CDR3 is given with its conserved first and last residue. The D gene is left open where the match is weak. Some rows have no size entry. The others give once, few or many, or a class for an expanded clone.

len	j_gene	v_gene	d_gene	abundance	CDR3aa	CDR3nt
14	TRBJ2-2	TRBV18	-	once	CASSPRSETGELFF	TGTGCCAGCTCACCACGTTCCGAGACCGGGGAGCTGTTTTTT
14	TRBJ1-1	TRBV27	TRBD1	-	CASTPTGGNTEAFF	TGTGCCAGCACTCCAACAGGGGGGAACACTGAAGCTTTCTTT
16	TRBJ1-1	TRBV28	TRBD1	-	CASSKGQGARWTEAFF	TGTGCCAGCAGTAAGGGACAGGGGGCTCGATGGACTGAAGCTTTCTTT
16	TRBJ2-5	TRBV15	-	-	CATSSPLWGDEETQYF	TGTGCCACCAGCAGTCCCCTGTGGGGGGACGAGGAGACCCAGTACTTC
14	TRBJ1-2	TRBV2	-	-	CASGPGTPNYGYTF	TGTGCCAGCGGACCCGGGACACCAAACTATGGCTACACCTTC
20	TRBJ1-2	TRBV19	-	-	CASTKRTELRSDPYNYGYTF	TGTGCCAGTACCAAAAGGACAGAGTTACGCTCAGACCCTTATAACTATGGCTACACCTTC
16	TRBJ2-3	TRBV2	-	-	CASSELGRGPRDTQYF	TGTGCCAGCAGTGAGTTGGGGCGGGGGCCCCGGGATACGCAGTATTTT
17	TRBJ2-3	TRBV5-1	TRBD2	-	CASPEELAVEVADTQYF	TGCGCCAGCCCCGAAGAACTAGCGGTAGAGGTGGCAGATACGCAGTATTTT
15	TRBJ2-2	TRBV11-3	TRBD1	-	CASSRTGKNTGELFF	TGTGCCAGCAGCCGGACAGGCAAGAACACCGGGGAGCTGTTTTTT
11	TRBJ2-1	TRBV30	TRBD2	-	CAWSVGRGQFF	TGTGCCTGGAGTGTTGGGAGGGGGCAGTTCTTC
15	TRBJ2-6	TRBV6-5	TRBD1	-	CASTPGGGGANVLTF	TGTGCCAGCACCCCAGGGGGCGGGGGGGCCAACGTCCTGACTTTC
14	TRBJ2-1	TRBV7-2	-	-	CASILGSTLPEQFF	TGTGCCAGCATCCTGGGCAGTACTCTTCCTGAGCAGTTCTTC
16	TRBJ2-2	TRBV19	-	once	CASSPPGRVYTGELFF	TGTGCCAGTAGCCCCCCGGGCAGGGTTTACACCGGGGAGCTGTTTTTT
16	TRBJ2-5	TRBV6-5	-	-	CASSYGRDSEEETQYF	TGTGCCAGCAGTTACGGGCGGGACAGCGAGGAAGAGACCCAGTACTTC
13	TRBJ2-2	TRBV6-5	TRBD1	-	CASIRQGTGELFF	TGTGCCAGCATAAGACAGGGCACCGGGGAGCTGTTTTTT
15	TRBJ2-2	TRBV30	TRBD2	-	CAWSVMRTSSGELFF	TGTGCCTGGAGTGTAATGCGGACTAGCAGCGGGGAGCTGTTTTTT
16	TRBJ2-1	TRBV6-8	TRBD1	-	CASSYSDRGGDNEQFF	TGTGCCAGCAGTTACTCGGACAGGGGGGGGGACAATGAGCAGTTCTTC
15	TRBJ2-3	TRBV4-3	TRBD2	-	CASSQVLAAADTQYF	TGCGCCAGCAGCCAAGTCCTAGCGGCGGCAGATACGCAGTATTTT
13	TRBJ2-5	TRBV7-2	-	-	CASSIGTQETQYF	TGTGCCAGCAGCATTGGGACACAAGAGACCCAGTACTTC
14	TRBJ2-3	TRBV19	-	-	CASSTLGVADTQYF	TGTGCCAGTAGTACACTCGGGGTAGCAGATACGCAGTATTTT
18	TRBJ2-5	TRBV7-2	TRBD2	-	CASSSFLGLAGFGETQYF	TGTGCCAGCAGCTCTTTCTTGGGACTAGCGGGATTTGGAGAGACCCAGTACTTC
16	TRBJ2-2	TRBV5-1	TRBD1	-	CASSADRVGHTGELFF	TGCGCCAGCAGCGCGGACAGGGTCGGGCACACCGGGGAGCTGTTTTTT
14	TRBJ2-3	TRBV9	-	-	CASSVRGDADTQYF	TGTGCCAGCAGCGTCAGGGGGGACGCAGATACGCAGTATTTT
16	TRBJ2-5	TRBV28	-	-	CASSLGAAGLWETQYF	TGTGCCAGCAGTTTAGGGGCGGCAGGGTTGTGGGAGACCCAGTACTTC
15	TRBJ2-3	TRBV7-9	TRBD2	-	CASRAAGVITDTQYF	TGTGCCAGCAGAGCAGCGGGAGTCATTACAGATACGCAGTATTTT
13	TRBJ1-1	TRBV7-2	-	-	CASSPGFATEAFF	TGTGCCAGCAGCCCCGGTTTTGCCACTGAAGCTTTCTTT
13	TRBJ2-7	TRBV16	-	once	CASSQYAGYEQYF	TGTGCCAGCAGCCAATACGCGGGCTACGAGCAGTACTTC
15	TRBJ1-5	TRBV6-6	TRBD1	-	CASSSGTGGPQPQHF	TGTGCCAGCAGTTCTGGGACAGGGGGCCCTCAGCCCCAGCATTTT
14	TRBJ1-5	TRBV28	-	-	CASRLEPLYQPQHF	TGTGCCAGCAGATTAGAGCCCCTCTATCAGCCCCAGCATTTT